The clone carrying this T cell receptor (beta chain) has just one count. This record comes from a study of blood T cell repertoires in COVID-19. Across the whole study: Samples taken during acute and convalescent COVID-19 were collected in the United States, Italy and Spain. Sources were T cells, B-cell-depleted T cells, or PBMCs; the material itself was cDNA or gDNA.

Per the germline V gene, CDR1 is ENHRY and CDR2 is SYGVKD. Trimming removed 10 bases from V and 2 bases from J; junction bases left unmatched: 8. The CDR3 runs to 16 residues. Profiled with immunoSEQ multiplex PCR; TCRdb holds only in-frame clones, not every one. Of about 46,000 clones listed, 75% to 90% were seen once; the top ten hold approximately 6.4%. The receptor was isolated from a man aged 55 to 70 with acute or convalescent COVID-19. The specimen was peripheral blood. The rearrangement links TRBV10-3 to TRBJ2-6; 10 bases map to TRBD2. The CDR3 is CATPSGSRTGANVLTF. In DNA, the CDR3 is TGTGCCACGCCTAGCGGGAGCCGAACTGGGGCCAACGTCCTGACTTTC.